Presented here are 30 T cell receptor beta chains from one specimen sequenced in a study of blood T cells in healthy people across ages (dated by TCRdb to the mid-2010s). The library was obtained by 5' RACE. Instrument on record: Illumina HiSeq 2500. A second PCR of roughly 7 to 11 cycles was performed with a sample-barcoded 5' primer and a J-beta primer mix. TCRdb redid the processing of the public reads, applying fastp at Q25 and MiXCR, and retained in-frame beta chains. One record per CDR3 amino acid sequence lists the most common genes and DNA. The sample table contains about 930,000 distinct CDR3 sequences; only one count was recorded for around 29% of them. More than 8.5% of the sample lies in the top ten. These data were likewise used in another study, on T cells of mothers and their children.

The sequencing sample was made of blood. The receptors were gathered from a woman aged 40 to 55 in good health.

This chain joins TRBV6-2 or TRBV6-3 and TRBJ2-3, with D perhaps matching TRBD1 (5 bases). Germline CDR1 is MNHEY and CDR2 is SVGEGT. Trimming stripped 4 bases from V and 3 bases from J, with 8 bases between. CDR3 length equals 13 residues. The DNA of the CDR3 is TGTGCCAGCAGTTCGACAGAAACAGATACGCAGTATTTT. Translated: CASSSTETDTQYF.

This clonotype has only a few counts. V and J are TRBV3-1 and TRBJ2-7; 14 bases align to TRBD2. This CDR3 has 13 residues. Trimming removed 3 bases from V and 12 bases from J; junction bases left unmatched: 4. CDR1 LGHDT and CDR2 YNNKEL come from the germline V gene (reference sequence). The chain's CDR3 is CASSQRTSGGLYF. The CDR3, as DNA: TGTGCCAGCAGCCAGAGGACTAGCGGGGGGTTGTACTTC.

The V gene is TRBV20-1, the J gene TRBJ2-1; D is tentatively TRBD1 or TRBD2 (6 bases each). Trimming pared 6 bases from V and 7 bases from J, leaving 16 bases between. Germline values: CDR1 DFQATT, CDR2 SNEGSKA (reference sequence). The CDR3 length is 13 residues. CDR3 in DNA: TGCAGTGCCCGGGGGCAGAATCGTAATGAGCAGTTCTTC. This sequence encodes CSARGQNRNEQFF.

This clonotype was recorded many times. The rearrangement links TRBV20-1 to TRBJ2-7, with unresolved D. V was clipped by 0 bases and J by 2 bases, with 8 bases between them. The CDR3 has 13 amino acids. Germline V gives CDR1 DFQATT, CDR2 SNEGSKA (reference sequence). The CDR3 sequence is CSARDDGPYEQYF. The CDR3 coding sequence is TGCAGTGCTAGAGATGACGGGCCCTACGAGCAGTACTTC.

Comments on this clonotype: One end of the junction is discordant with germline, which a read error may explain. V is TRBV5-1 and J is TRBJ2-1, with TRBD2 as a possible D gene (6 bases). In germline, CDR1 is SGHRS, CDR2 YFSETQ. This CDR3 spans 18 amino acids. The CDR3 loop reads CASSSQGTPSYSYNGQFF. The CDR3 DNA is TGCGCCAGCAGCTCCCAAGGGACTCCTAGCTACTCCTACAATGGGCAGTTCTTC.

The sample holds a few counts of this clonotype. The chain uses TRBV7-3 and TRBJ2-1, with 9 positions matching TRBD1. V lost 5 bases and J lost 5; bases outside the gene matches: 10. Germline V gene data show CDR1 as SGHTA and CDR2 as FQGTGA. This CDR3 has 16 residues. CDR3 bases: TGTGCCAGCAGCATCCAATCCGGGACAGGGAACAATGAGCAGTTCTTC. Translating it yields CASSIQSGTGNNEQFF. The full variable domain, completed using reference TRBV7-3 and TRBJ2-1, is GAGVSQTPSNKVTEKGKYVELRCDPISGHTALYWYRQSLGQGPEFLIYFQGTGAADDSGLPNDRFFAVRPEGSVSTLKIQRTERGDSAVYLCASSIQSGTGNNEQFFGPGTRLTVL.

This chain links TRBV20-1 with TRBJ2-7; a possible D gene is TRBD1 (5 bases). The CDR3 consists of 14 residues. V gave up 2 bases and J gave up 0 bases, with 11 bases separating them. Germline V gives CDR1 DFQATT, CDR2 SNEGSKA (reference sequence). The DNA of the CDR3 is TGCAGTGCTAGAAAGACAGTCCGCTCCTACGAGCAGTACTTC. This gives the protein CSARKTVRSYEQYF.

Concerning this clonotype: A much larger clone differs by one base, so this may be a read error. The V and J genes are TRBV7-9 and TRBJ2-5; 12 bases map to TRBD1. CDR3 length equals 15 residues. V dropped 5 bases and J dropped 11; count of bases not matched to a gene: 12. Germline CDR1 reads SEHNR; CDR2 reads FQNEAQ (reference sequence). CDR3 in amino acids: CASSQGQGASNEQYF. The DNA for the CDR3 is TGTGCCAGCAGCCAGGGACAGGGGGCATCCAATGAGCAGTACTTC.

This clonotype was counted at least ten times. Here the CDR3 reads CSASWAGGITDTQYF. The CDR3, as DNA: TGCAGTGCTAGTTGGGCGGGGGGGATCACAGATACGCAGTATTTT. The V and J genes are TRBV20-1 and TRBJ2-3, with TRBD2 matching 9 bases. V gave up 3 bases and J gave up 2 bases; unmatched junction bases: 6. Germline loops: CDR1 DFQATT, CDR2 SNEGSKA (reference sequence). The length of the CDR3 is 15 residues.

Note on this clonotype: Being one base from a much bigger clone, this may be a read error. The chain recombines TRBV20-1 with TRBJ2-5; D might be TRBD1 or TRBD2, each matching 5 bases. Germline V gene lookup returns CDR1 DFQATT and CDR2 SNEGSKA (reference sequence). The V gene lost 7 bases and the J gene lost 11 bases, with 23 bases spanning the gap. The CDR3 is 13 residues long. The DNA of the CDR3 is TGCAGTGTTAGGGGACGGATTGGGAATGAGCAGTACTTC. Amino acid sequence: CSVRGRIGNEQYF.

The V gene is TRBV12-3 or TRBV12-4, the J gene TRBJ2-1; TRBD1 matches at 9 bases. V lost 1 base and J lost 6; bases outside the gene matches: 10. The CDR3 runs to 17 residues. CDR3 protein: CASSLGGDRVVSNEQFF. CDR3 DNA sequence: TGTGCCAGCAGTTTAGGGGGGGACAGGGTAGTCTCCAATGAGCAGTTCTTC.

V and J are TRBV5-1 and TRBJ2-3; TRBD1 aligns across 7 bases. Germline V gene sequence: CDR1 SGHRS, CDR2 YFSETQ. The V segment lost 3 bases and the J segment 5 bases; nucleotides outside the gene matches: 3. This CDR3 is built from 13 residues. DNA of the CDR3: TGCGCCAGCAGCTACGGACAGGAAGATACGCAGTATTTT. Its protein is CASSYGQEDTQYF.

This clonotype was observed at least ten times. The chain carries TRBV9 and TRBJ2-3, with D possibly TRBD1 on 6 matching bases. This CDR3 is 19 amino acids long. Trimming left V 0 bases short and J 0 bases short, with 20 bases between. The germline CDR1 and CDR2 sequences are SGDLS and YYNGEE. In DNA, the CDR3 is TGTGCCAGCAGCGTAGCTAATTATCCCAGGGGCTATAGCACAGATACGCAGTATTTT. As protein: CASSVANYPRGYSTDTQYF.

Many counts were recorded for this clonotype. The gene calls are TRBV10-1 and TRBJ2-5; D is unresolved. The germline V gene has CDR1 WNHNN and CDR2 SYGVQD (reference sequence). The CDR3 extends over 12 amino acids. V dropped 7 bases and J dropped 1 base, with 7 bases sitting between them. CDR3 nucleotides: TGCGCCAGCACGGGTCCCCAAGAGACCCAGTACTTC. This encodes CASTGPQETQYF.

The chain couples TRBV20-1 to TRBJ2-1; tentative D call: TRBD2 (7 bases). The CDR3 is 16 amino acids. The V and J ends lost 3 bases and 6 bases respectively, with 21 bases between them. Germline loops: CDR1 DFQATT, CDR2 SNEGSKA (reference sequence). The CDR3, as DNA: TGCAGTGCTAGGTTTACGTGGGGGGGCCGAATCAATGAGCAGTTCTTC. It is translated as CSARFTWGGRINEQFF.

This clonotype was found many times. This chain connects TRBV4-3 to TRBJ2-3, with a possible D match to TRBD2 (7 bases). This CDR3 region has 16 residues. Germline V gene lookup returns CDR1 LGHNA and CDR2 YSLEER. V was cut by 1 base and J by 5 bases, with 16 bases left in between. CDR3 coding DNA: TGCGCCAGCAGCCAAGGGGTCGGGGGGCTAGGAGATACGCAGTATTTT. Protein: CASSQGVGGLGDTQYF.

This chain connects TRBV6-6 to TRBJ1-5; unclear D gene. The CDR3 loop spans 16 amino acids. The V gene lost 6 bases and the J gene lost 6 bases, with 21 bases spanning the gap. CDR1 is MNHNY and CDR2 is SVGAGI in the germline V gene (reference sequence). CDR3: CASSPPTNLAGQPQHF. The CDR3 DNA reads as TGTGCCAGCAGCCCCCCGACCAACCTCGCGGGTCAGCCCCAGCATTTT.

Remarks on this clonotype: This clone may be a read error of a much larger clone one base away. The chain uses TRBV5-1 and TRBJ2-5, with 11 bases fitting TRBD2. Germline assignment: CDR1 SGHRS and CDR2 YFSETQ. V lost 0 bases to trimming and J lost 1 base; unmatched junction nucleotides: 5. This CDR3 spans 17 amino acids. CDR3 loop: CASSLGLAGTFQETQYF. DNA for the CDR3: TGCGCCAGCAGCTTGGGACTAGCGGGGACATTCCAAGAGACCCAGTACTTC.

The chain carries TRBV7-9 and TRBJ2-3; TRBD2 agrees at 10 bases. V was pared by 5 bases and J by 1 base, with 12 bases of the junction left unmatched. The germline gives CDR1 SEHNR, CDR2 FQNEAQ (reference sequence). This CDR3 is 18 amino acids long. CDR3 protein: CASSPGERGGLRTDTQYF. CDR3 nucleotide sequence: TGTGCCAGCAGCCCCGGGGAGCGGGGGGGCCTTCGCACAGATACGCAGTATTTT.

A word on this clonotype: At one end, the junction sequence differs from germline, possibly due to a read error. The V call is TRBV7-2, the J call TRBJ1-2; 10 bases map to TRBD1. The CDR3 runs to 14 residues. CDR1 and CDR2 from the germline V gene are SGHTA and FQGNSA. CDR3 bases: TGCGCCAGCAGATTGGGACAGGGGTACTATGGCTACACCTTC. It yields the protein CASRLGQGYYGYTF.

Details on this clonotype: This sequence may be a read error, since a much larger clone differs from it by one base. The gene calls are TRBV7-2 and TRBJ2-3; D uncertain. The CDR3 is made up of 14 amino acids. Germline CDR1 is SGHTA and CDR2 is FQGNSA. V shed 4 bases and J shed 9 bases, with 17 bases lying between them. The DNA of the CDR3 is TGTGCCAGCAGCTCCGCTGCCGCCCTCCAAACGCAGTATTTT. It yields the protein CASSSAAALQTQYF.

The chain uses TRBV6-5 and TRBJ2-1; 8 positions match TRBD1. Germline V gives CDR1 MNHEY, CDR2 SVGAGI. The trim removed 5 bases at V and 2 bases at J, leaving 5 bases unmatched. The CDR3 spans 15 residues. CDR3 protein: CASSQDREAYNEQFF. The CDR3 region has the DNA TGTGCCAGCAGTCAGGACAGGGAGGCCTACAATGAGCAGTTCTTC.

This chain connects TRBV7-2 to TRBJ1-2, with unresolved D. This CDR3 spans 14 amino acids. V lost 6 bases to trimming and J lost 7 bases, with 18 bases between them. Germline V gene lookup returns CDR1 SGHTA and CDR2 FQGNSA. The CDR3 DNA sequence: TGTGCCAGCAGTCCTCATGAAGCGGGGAGTGGCTACACCTTC. It translates to CASSPHEAGSGYTF.

This clonotype was detected once. Germline is not matched at one junction end, which may reflect a read error. The CDR3 nucleotides are TGCGCCAACAGCTTGGAACAGGGTGGCACTGAAGCTTTCTTT. It yields the protein CANSLEQGGTEAFF. The V gene is TRBV5-1, the J gene TRBJ1-1, with D perhaps matching TRBD1 (6 bases). The CDR3 loop spans 14 amino acids. Germline V lookup: CDR1 SGHRS, CDR2 YFSETQ.

The V and J genes are TRBV7-8 and TRBJ2-5; 14 bases fit TRBD2. J was trimmed by 0 bases and V by 3 bases; bases with no gene match: 18. Germline assignment: CDR1 SGHVS and CDR2 FQNEAQ. The CDR3 sequence is 22 residues long. The CDR3 DNA sequence: TGTGCCAGCAGCTTCTCATATTACACGGGACTAGCGGGGGAAGGGTACCAAGAGACCCAGTACTTC. This sequence encodes CASSFSYYTGLAGEGYQETQYF.

This clonotype was found a few times. The chain recombines TRBV9 with TRBJ2-7; 7 positions match TRBD2. V gave up 3 bases and J gave up 2 bases; unmatched junction bases: 5. The CDR3 has 14 residues. Germline loops: CDR1 SGDLS, CDR2 YYNGEE. In DNA, the CDR3 is TGTGCCAGCAGCGGGGGGGGGACGGCCTACGAGCAGTACTTC. Translation: CASSGGGTAYEQYF.

This clonotype was counted only a few times. The rearrangement uses TRBV6-6 and TRBJ1-2; 7 bases line up with TRBD1. The CDR3 has 17 residues. Trimming at V came to 4 bases and at J to 5 bases, leaving 16 bases not matched to a gene. Germline V gives CDR1 MNHNY, CDR2 SVGAGI (reference sequence). DNA for the CDR3: TGTGCCAGCAGTTCCAACCGCCCGACAGGGCCGGAATATGGCTACACCTTC. Translation: CASSSNRPTGPEYGYTF.

This clonotype appeared a few times. The chain links TRBV7-9 to TRBJ1-2; no clear D gene. The CDR3 is made up of 13 amino acids. Trimming stripped 5 bases from V and 5 bases from J, with 12 bases between. The germline CDR1 and CDR2 sequences are SEHNR and FQNEAQ (reference sequence). The CDR3 protein is CASSPGRMYGYTF. The CDR3 region has the DNA TGTGCCAGCAGCCCTGGACGGATGTATGGCTACACCTTC. Complete variable domain (other parts from reference TRBV7-9 and TRBJ1-2): DTGVSQNPRHKITKRGQNVTFRCDPISEHNRLYWYRQTLGQGPEFLTYFQNEAQLEKSRLLSDRFSAERPKGSFSTLEIQRTEQGDSAMYLCASSPGRMYGYTFGSGTRLTVV.

This chain connects TRBV11-2 to TRBJ1-6; 7 bases match TRBD1. There are 16 residues in the CDR3. CDR1 and CDR2 from the germline V gene are SGHAT and FQNNGV. Unmatched junction bases numbered 10, after V lost 2 bases and J lost 9 bases. Written as DNA, the CDR3 is TGTGCCAGCAGCTTATCCCTGGGGGACAGAGGTTCACCCCTCCACTTT. This codes for CASSLSLGDRGSPLHF.

This clonotype showed up just a few times. The chain recombines TRBV12-3 or TRBV12-4 with TRBJ2-1; D might be TRBD1 or TRBD2, each matching 6 bases. V was trimmed by 6 bases and J by 0 bases, leaving 27 bases between them. This CDR3 contains 20 residues. In DNA form, the CDR3 reads TGTGCCAGCAGCCTCTCTTTCGCATGGGGGGCCGATAGCTCCTACAATGAGCAGTTCTTC. It specifies CASSLSFAWGADSSYNEQFF.